This passage covers 30 T cell receptor beta chains from one sample sequenced in a study of chemoradiotherapy in HPV16-positive cancers. Using immunoSEQ multiplex PCR, the repertoire was profiled, and TCRdb retains in-frame clones only, with some absent. The sample contains 25,000 to 30,000 clones, over 90% of which appear only once. The specimen comprised blood, sampled from a patient who underwent chemoradiotherapy. These receptors were taken from a human donor with HPV-associated anogenital cancer.

This clone was picked up one time. This chain uses TRBV6-1 with TRBJ2-3; D call uncertain. Germline loops: CDR1 MNHNS, CDR2 SASEGT. The CDR3 length is 16 residues. V shed 4 bases and J shed 2 bases, with 16 bases lying between them. The CDR3, as DNA: TGTGCCAGCAGTGTTCGTCTTCGGCCTCTCACAGATACGCAGTATTTT. It translates to CASSVRLRPLTDTQYF.

The chain carries TRBV7-3 and TRBJ1-1, with 8 bases lining up with TRBD1. The CDR3 spans 13 residues. The germline CDR1 and CDR2 sequences are SGHTA and FQGTGA. V shed 5 bases and J 4 bases; nucleotides not matched to a gene: 3. CDR3 amino acids: CASSRTGGTEAFF. CDR3 sequence (DNA): TGTGCCAGCAGCCGTACAGGGGGCACTGAAGCTTTCTTT.

The chain links TRBV15 to TRBJ2-3; D is undetermined. The CDR3 is 17 amino acids. Trimming shortened V by 1 base and J by 0 bases, and 14 bases separated the two germline ends. Germline loops: CDR1 LNHNV, CDR2 YYDKDF (reference sequence). CDR3 in DNA: TGTGCCACCAGCAGAGGGCCGCTCGGAACGAGCACAGATACGCAGTATTTT. It yields the protein CATSRGPLGTSTDTQYF.

This chain connects TRBV15 to TRBJ2-5; D possibly uses TRBD1 or TRBD2 (5 bases each). The V and J ends lost 6 bases and 4 bases respectively, with 15 bases between them. Germline CDR1 is LNHNV and CDR2 is YYDKDF (reference sequence). The CDR3 is 14 amino acids. In DNA form, the CDR3 reads TGTGCCACCAGGGAGGAGGCAGGGCGAGAGACCCAGTACTTC. It encodes CATREEAGRETQYF.

This chain joins TRBV15 and TRBJ2-7; TRBD2 aligns across 9 bases. V was pared by 0 bases and J by 9 bases, with 15 bases of the junction left unmatched. The CDR3 length is 17 residues. CDR1 is LNHNV, CDR2 YYDKDF, per germline (reference sequence). CDR3 bases: TGTGCCACCAGCAGAGACGGGACTAGCCCATTTTCCCTCGGGCAGTACTTC. This codes for CATSRDGTSPFSLGQYF.

This chain links TRBV11-2 with TRBJ1-4; D is possibly TRBD1 (6 bases). The V gene lost 2 bases and the J gene lost 7 bases, with 14 bases spanning the gap. Germline CDR1 and CDR2: SGHAT and FQNNGV. The CDR3 sequence is 15 residues long. Here the CDR3 reads CASSLYQGLGEKLFF. In DNA form, the CDR3 reads TGTGCCAGCAGCTTATATCAGGGGCTAGGTGAAAAACTGTTTTTT.

The table lists this clone with a count of one. The gene calls are TRBV9 and TRBJ2-2; D possibly corresponds to TRBD1 (6 bases). Trimming stripped 4 bases from V and 7 bases from J, with 20 bases between. Per germline, CDR1 SGDLS and CDR2 YYNGEE. The CDR3 is 16 amino acids. CDR3 in DNA: TGTGCCAGCAGCCCAACGGGACATCCGAACGGCGGGGAGCTGTTTTTT. It is translated as CASSPTGHPNGGELFF.

This clone was detected once. This sequence joins TRBV10-3 and TRBJ2-7, with D tentatively TRBD2 (5 bases). Germline CDR1 ENHRY, CDR2 SYGVKD. The CDR3 is made up of 15 amino acids. With 3 bases removed from V and 0 bases from J, the gap between germline ends came to 12 bases. The DNA for the CDR3 is TGTGCCATCAGTGACGAGGGCCGAAGCTCCTACGAGCAGTACTTC. It is translated as CAISDEGRSSYEQYF.

The V gene is TRBV6-5, the J gene TRBJ2-5; D unclear. This CDR3 is built from 15 residues. CDR1 and CDR2 (germline): MNHEY, SVGAGI. Trimming cost V 2 bases and J 2 bases, with 12 bases left between them. DNA of the CDR3: TGTGCCAGCAGTTACGATACGCTGCAACAAGAGACCCAGTACTTC. Its translation: CASSYDTLQQETQYF.

This chain uses TRBV19 with TRBJ2-4; D ambiguous. V was trimmed by 6 bases and J by 2 bases, leaving 5 bases between them. CDR3 length: 12 residues. CDR1 is LNHDA, CDR2 SQIVND, per germline (reference sequence). The CDR3 sequence is CASRGTKNIQYF. DNA for the CDR3: TGTGCCAGTAGGGGCACCAAAAACATTCAGTACTTC. The full variable domain, with the rest looked up from reference TRBV19 and TRBJ2-4, is DGGITQSPKYLFRKEGQNVTLSCEQNLNHDAMYWYRQDPGQGLRLIYYSQIVNDFQKGDIAEGYSVSREKKESFPLTVTSAQKNPTAFYLCASRGTKNIQYFGAGTRLSVL.

The chain recombines TRBV7-9 with TRBJ2-2; D ambiguous. Germline V gene lookup returns CDR1 SEHNR and CDR2 FQNEAQ (reference sequence). The ends were cut back, 7 bases at V and 0 bases at J, with 12 bases in the middle. The length of the CDR3 is 15 residues. In nucleotides, the CDR3 is TGTGCCAGCATTCTGGGGTTTACGAACACCGGGGAGCTGTTTTTT. As protein: CASILGFTNTGELFF.

The chain joins TRBV7-2 to TRBJ2-1, with D perhaps matching TRBD2 (6 bases). This CDR3 spans 15 amino acids. Germline CDR1 is SGHTA and CDR2 is FQGNSA. V gave up 1 base and J gave up 6 bases, with 13 bases separating them. The CDR3 region is CASSLVRAGINEQFF. CDR3 DNA sequence: TGTGCCAGCAGCTTAGTACGGGCGGGGATCAATGAGCAGTTCTTC.

The chain recombines TRBV5-5 with TRBJ2-1, with 9 bases that match TRBD1. Trimming took 4 bases from V and 7 from J; bases not matched to a gene: 9. Germline-derived CDR1 and CDR2 are SGHKS and YYEKEE (reference sequence). The CDR3 length is 15 residues. The CDR3 nucleotides are TGTGCCAGCAGCGTCGCTAGGACAGGGGTAAATGAGCAGTTCTTC. The encoded protein is CASSVARTGVNEQFF.

The V gene is TRBV7-8, the J gene TRBJ2-5, with 7 bases matching TRBD2. The CDR3 has 13 residues. Germline V gene sequence: CDR1 SGHVS, CDR2 FQNEAQ. Germline trimming cut 6 bases from V and 5 bases from J; bases unmatched to any gene: 6. The CDR3 sequence: CASSIAGAETQYF. The DNA of the CDR3 is TGTGCCAGCAGTATTGCGGGAGCCGAGACCCAGTACTTC. The full variable domain, its missing parts supplied by reference TRBV7-8 and TRBJ2-5, is GAGVSQSPRYKVAKRGQDVALRCDPISGHVSLFWYQQALGQGPEFLTYFQNEAQLDKSGLPSDRFFAERPEGSVSTLKIQRTQQEDSAVYLCASSIAGAETQYFGPGTRLLVL.

In the case of this clone: Other DNA sequences in this sample translate to the same CDR3. The V gene is TRBV7-9, the J gene TRBJ2-3; D may match TRBD1 or TRBD2 (6 bases each). The CDR3 length is 13 residues. The germline CDR1 and CDR2 sequences are SEHNR and FQNEAQ (reference sequence). V lost 2 bases to trimming and J lost 4 bases, with 7 bases between them. The DNA of the CDR3 is TGTGCCAGCAGCTTAAGGGGGGCAGATACGCAGTATTTT. Protein product: CASSLRGADTQYF.

The chain has TRBV2 and TRBJ2-3; D possibly uses TRBD1 or TRBD2 (5 bases each). CDR3 length: 19 amino acids. In germline, CDR1 is SNHLY, CDR2 FYNNEI. Trimming cost V 5 bases and J 5 bases, with 29 bases left between them. The CDR3 DNA sequence: TGTGCCAGCAGTTCCGACGCATACGGAACCGGGACCCCAAGAGATACGCAGTATTTT. It specifies CASSSDAYGTGTPRDTQYF. The whole variable domain, remainder taken from reference TRBV2 and TRBJ2-3, is EPEVTQTPSHQVTQMGQEVILRCVPISNHLYFYWYRQILGQKVEFLVSFYNNEISEKSEIFDDQFSVERPDGSNFTLKIRSTKLEDSAMYFCASSSDAYGTGTPRDTQYFGPGTRLTVL.

This clone has only a few counts. V is TRBV7-9 and J is TRBJ1-4; D not certain. Between the trimmed V and J ends, which lost 5 bases and 8 bases, there was a span of 15 bases. This CDR3 has 14 amino acids. The germline gives CDR1 SEHNR, CDR2 FQNEAQ (reference sequence). CDR3 bases: TGTGCCAGCAGCCTAGGGTCCAGGCAGGAAAAACTGTTTTTT. Amino acid sequence: CASSLGSRQEKLFF.

This clone has only one observation. V is TRBV6-6 and J is TRBJ2-5; 7 bases agree with TRBD2. In germline, CDR1 is MNHNY, CDR2 SVGAGI (reference sequence). The CDR3 spans 14 residues. J was trimmed by 5 bases and V by 0 bases; bases with no gene match: 3. The CDR3 region is CASSYSWGGETQYF. CDR3 nucleotide sequence: TGTGCCAGCAGTTACTCGTGGGGGGGGGAGACCCAGTACTTC.

J is TRBJ1-3 and V is TRBV6-5; D possibly corresponds to TRBD1 (6 bases). V was trimmed by 2 bases and J by 2 bases, leaving 13 bases between them. In germline, CDR1 is MNHEY, CDR2 SVGAGI. The CDR3 contains 16 residues. The CDR3 loop is CASSYTFRGTGNTIYF. The CDR3 DNA follows: TGTGCCAGCAGTTACACATTCAGGGGAACTGGAAACACCATATATTTT.

The chain combines TRBV5-5 with TRBJ2-1, with D tentatively TRBD2 (6 bases). The CDR3 loop spans 15 amino acids. The V end was cut by 4 bases, the J end by 6 bases, with 17 bases between. Germline values: CDR1 SGHKS, CDR2 YYEKEE (reference sequence). This CDR3 reads CASSLAGGLTNEQFF. For the CDR3, the DNA is TGTGCCAGCAGCCTTGCCGGAGGACTAACCAATGAGCAGTTCTTC.

The J gene is TRBJ2-6, the V gene TRBV15, with TRBD1 identical over 8 bases. The CDR3 length is 16 residues. V dropped 1 base and J dropped 4; count of bases not matched to a gene: 3. Germline V gene sequence: CDR1 LNHNV, CDR2 YYDKDF (reference sequence). For the CDR3, the DNA is TGTGCCACCAGCAGAGCAGGGGGCTCAGGGGCCAACGTCCTGACTTTC. Residues: CATSRAGGSGANVLTF. Complete variable domain (other parts from reference TRBV15 and TRBJ2-6): DAMVIQNPRYQVTQFGKPVTLSCSQTLNHNVMYWYQQKSSQAPKLLFHYYDKDFNNEADTPDNFQSRRPNTSFCFLDIRSPGLGDTAMYLCATSRAGGSGANVLTFGAGSRLTVL.

This clone showed up just a few times. The V gene is TRBV6-5, the J gene TRBJ1-1; D is unclear. This CDR3 is 11 amino acids long. The germline V gene encodes CDR1 MNHEY and CDR2 SVGAGI. Between the trimmed V and J ends, which lost 3 bases and 6 bases, there was a span of 5 bases. DNA of the CDR3: TGTGCCAGCAGTTATGGGTCTGAAGCTTTCTTT. Translated, it gives CASSYGSEAFF.

This rearrangement joins TRBV18 to TRBJ2-7; D is unclear. V lost 3 bases and J lost 3, with 9 bases in between. There are 13 residues in the CDR3. Germline V gene sequence: CDR1 KGHSH, CDR2 LQKENI. CDR3 sequence reads: CASSPPDGYEQYF. CDR3 DNA: TGTGCCAGCTCACCCCCCGACGGCTACGAGCAGTACTTC.

CDR3 bases: TGTGCCAGCAGCGGGCGGGGGGGCGCTGGGGCCAACGTCCTGACTTTC. This gives the protein CASSGRGGAGANVLTF. The gene calls are TRBV11-2 and TRBJ2-6, with 9 bases lining up with TRBD2. The junction had 4 bases not matched to a gene; V was cut back by 5 bases and J by 2 bases. The CDR3 totals 16 residues. Germline V lookup: CDR1 SGHAT, CDR2 FQNNGV.

This chain links TRBV27 with TRBJ2-5; possibly TRBD1 for D (5 bases). The germline V gene encodes CDR1 MNHEY and CDR2 SMNVEV (reference sequence). This CDR3 is built from 13 residues. The V and J ends lost 2 bases and 5 bases respectively, with 9 bases between them. The CDR3 protein is CASSLLGLETQYF. The CDR3 region has the DNA TGTGCCAGCAGTTTACTGGGGCTTGAGACCCAGTACTTC.

V gene TRBV4-1 combines with J gene TRBJ1-2; maybe TRBD1 (6 bases). Trimming shortened V by 1 base and J by 5 bases, and 11 bases separated the two germline ends. The CDR3 has 14 amino acids. CDR1 is MGHRA, CDR2 YSYEKL, per germline. This CDR3 reads CASSQAGVGYGYTF. Here the CDR3 DNA reads TGCGCCAGCAGCCAAGCAGGGGTAGGGTATGGCTACACCTTC.

The genes are TRBV7-2 and TRBJ2-7, with 8 positions matching TRBD1. The CDR3 has 15 residues. V lost 3 bases to trimming and J lost 6 bases; unmatched junction nucleotides: 10. Germline V lookup: CDR1 SGHTA, CDR2 FQGNSA. CDR3 coding DNA: TGTGCCAGCAGCTTTTCCCAGCCCGGACAGGGCGAGCAGTACTTC. Translating it yields CASSFSQPGQGEQYF.

V usage is TRBV7-7 and J usage is TRBJ2-1; TRBD1 is a possible D gene (5 bases). Germline values: CDR1 SSHAT, CDR2 FNYEAQ (reference sequence). The CDR3 has 15 amino acids. V dropped 5 bases and J dropped 3 bases, with 14 bases sitting between them. Here the CDR3 DNA reads TGTGCCAGCAGCCCCTCCCAGGGTTACTACAATGAGCAGTTCTTC. Translation gives CASSPSQGYYNEQFF.

The J gene is TRBJ2-7, the V gene TRBV14; D is uncertain. Trimming left V 4 bases short and J 3 bases short, with 16 bases between. CDR3 length equals 15 residues. Germline V gene lookup returns CDR1 SGHDN and CDR2 FVKESK. The DNA for the CDR3 is TGTGCCAGCAGCCCTTTCGGCGTCAAATACTACGAGCAGTACTTC. Its protein is CASSPFGVKYYEQYF.

The chain is built from TRBV7-3 and TRBJ2-5; D is unclear. The V end was cut by 1 base, the J end by 2 bases, with 11 bases between. Germline V gene sequence: CDR1 SGHTA, CDR2 FQGTGA. There are 15 residues in the CDR3. DNA of the CDR3: TGTGCCAGCAGCTTAAACGGAGCAGATCAAGAGACCCAGTACTTC. It yields the protein CASSLNGADQETQYF.